This T cell receptor beta chain was retrieved from a study of CD8+CD57+ T cells in acquired aplastic anemia. Study at large: Sorted CD4+ plus CD8+ cells gave DNA averaging about 3.2 ug. CD4+ cell libraries from healthy donors averaged around 9.8 million reads. Study findings and constraints: Patients did not significantly differ from controls in CD8+ Simpson's diversity.

Genomic DNA, the template, was used for profiling of the TCR beta VDJ and CDR3. TCRdb recomputed calls from the reads with MiXCR, one row per CDR3 protein. The data contain 60,000 or so distinct CDR3 sequences, 45% to 70% of them seen just once; the ten biggest clones take up 2% to 2.5%. V lost 2 bases to trimming and J lost 2 bases, with 23 bases between them. Germline CDR1 reads MNHGY; CDR2 reads SVAAGI. The CDR3 runs 19 residues. This clonotype occurred many times. The antigen remains unidentified. The sample was sorted CD4+, CD8+, or CD8+CD57+ T cells (not recorded which) from PBMCs. The sequence derives from a human donor in good health, serving as a control. The gene calls are TRBV6-9 and TRBJ2-3, with no clear D. The CDR3 region has the DNA TGTGCCAGCAGTTATCCGCCGGGCCGTGGCAGCCTTCCCACAGATACGCAGTATTTT. Protein product: CASSYPPGRGSLPTDTQYF.